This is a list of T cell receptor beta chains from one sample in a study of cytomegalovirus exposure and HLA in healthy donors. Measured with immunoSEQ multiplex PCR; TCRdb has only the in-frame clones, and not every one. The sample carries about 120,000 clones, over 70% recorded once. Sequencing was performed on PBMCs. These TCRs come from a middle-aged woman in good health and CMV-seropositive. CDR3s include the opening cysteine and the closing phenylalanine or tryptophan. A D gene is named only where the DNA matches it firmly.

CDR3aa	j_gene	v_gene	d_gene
CASSPTGGRTGELFF	TRBJ2-2	TRBV7-3	TRBD1
CAWSAPPDSYGYTF	TRBJ1-2	TRBV30	.
CASSSQGAQDTQYF	TRBJ2-3	TRBV7-3	TRBD1
CASSLGLAETTDTQYF	TRBJ2-3	TRBV7-3	TRBD2
CASSHYLGQGAYEQYF	TRBJ2-7	TRBV4-3	TRBD1
CASSLPGDSSYEQYF	TRBJ2-7	TRBV5-8	.
CASSLGYSGNTIYF	TRBJ1-3	TRBV11-2	.
CAWSPGWGYSSYTF	TRBJ1-2	TRBV30	.
CAIAPGQGTGDEQFF	TRBJ2-1	TRBV10-3	TRBD1
CASSLLLAGRGEQFF	TRBJ2-1	TRBV5-6	TRBD2
CASSRDRAGANVLTF	TRBJ2-6	TRBV5-1	TRBD1
CASSLDTSTGELFF	TRBJ2-2	TRBV5-1	.
CASRLPGDEQFF	TRBJ2-1	TRBV6-6	.
CASSLVSRSGNTIYF	TRBJ1-3	TRBV7-2	.
CASSQSLRVTEAFF	TRBJ1-1	TRBV14	.
CASSTTGGTNEKLFF	TRBJ1-4	TRBV28	TRBD1
CASSLHRGMNEQFF	TRBJ2-1	TRBV7-6	TRBD1
CASSTSQVNTGELFF	TRBJ2-2	TRBV9	.
CASSSRGATFNNEQFF	TRBJ2-1	TRBV7-2	.
CATSREGTTMNTEAFF	TRBJ1-1	TRBV15	.
CASFPLAGATGANVLTF	TRBJ2-6	TRBV5-1	.
CASSPRTGGTGELFF	TRBJ2-2	TRBV7-2	TRBD1
CASSVAYGEETQYF	TRBJ2-5	TRBV9	.
CASPNGGANYGYTF	TRBJ1-2	TRBV25-1	.
CASSLWREVPYEQYF	TRBJ2-7	TRBV28	TRBD2
CASSLDTYTEAFF	TRBJ1-1	TRBV7-8	.
CASSLFSGQGAGYGYTF	TRBJ1-2	TRBV5-4	TRBD1
CASTRQGANIQYF	TRBJ2-4	TRBV7-2	TRBD1
CAVRPGNSPLHF	TRBJ1-6	TRBV10-3	.
CSVEQADTEAFF	TRBJ1-1	TRBV29-1	.
CASSLVGDRGNEKLFF	TRBJ1-4	TRBV5-4	TRBD1
CATSREPGLAGGRNEQFF	TRBJ2-1	TRBV15	TRBD2
CASSPSGQSLYEQYF	TRBJ2-7	TRBV7-6	TRBD1
CASSVDGTGNSPLHF	TRBJ1-6	TRBV9	TRBD1
CASSLGIDAGNEQFF	TRBJ2-1	TRBV9	.
CASSSSDTQYF	TRBJ2-3	TRBV7-3	.
CASSLGPSSNSPLHF	TRBJ1-6	TRBV5-6	.
CASSPQPGSYEQYF	TRBJ2-7	TRBV16	.
CASGLGQNNEKLFF	TRBJ1-4	TRBV12-5	.